Following are 11 T cell receptor beta chains from one sample sequenced in a study of beta chain features in type 1 diabetes (dated by TCRdb to the late 2010s). On the study overall, not on this receptor specifically: A moderate but significant shortening of TCRB CDR3 length was observed in type 1 diabetes patients in all four CD4+ subsets.

Library method: the immunoSEQ multiplex PCR assay. The High Capacity cDNA Reverse Transcription Kit was used to reverse transcribe all of the isolated RNA, meaning that expressed TCRB transcripts were what got sequenced. This immuneACCESS table, as held by TCRdb, lists in-frame sequences with V and J called but not all clones. Of the missing ones, under half trace to an unresolved V gene in checked studies; the others have no known cause. This sample has about 660,000 clones in its table, and over 11% of those were observed once. The biggest ten clones account for just under 0.04% of the sample. Their cognate antigens are unknown. The sequenced sample was naive CD4+ T cells from blood. In the paper's terms, the cell subset or site label means: true naive CD4+ T cells. These receptors were collected from a man between 18 and 35 years old with type 1 diabetes.

In this sample, this clone turned up a few times. This same CDR3 is encoded by further DNA sequences in the sample. The chain is built from TRBV30 and TRBJ2-7; maybe TRBD2 (6 bases). CDR3 length: 12 residues. Trimming removed 3 bases at V and 2 bases at J, with 8 bases between. CDR1 and CDR2 (germline): GTSNPN, SVGIG (reference sequence). CDR3 coding DNA: TGTGCCTGGAGGGCGGGGACCTACGAGCAGTACTTC. Amino acid sequence: CAWRAGTYEQYF.

There are a few counts of this clone. V and J are TRBV19 and TRBJ1-1; 8 positions match TRBD1. The junction had 11 bases not matched to a gene; V was cut back by 4 bases and J by 1 base. The germline gives CDR1 LNHDA, CDR2 SQIVND (reference sequence). This CDR3 has 17 residues. The CDR3 nucleotides read TGTGCCAGTAGTAAATCGCACGGGACAGGCCGGAACACTGAAGCTTTCTTT. Its translation is CASSKSHGTGRNTEAFF.

The V and J genes are TRBV29-1 and TRBJ1-1, with D possibly matching TRBD1 (6 bases). Deletions cut 5 bases from V and 0 bases from J, with 16 bases between. The germline V gene encodes CDR1 SQVTM and CDR2 ANQGSEA. The CDR3 sequence is 15 residues long. The CDR3 spells CSVILLTGLNTEAFF. CDR3 sequence (DNA): TGCAGCGTTATACTTCTGACAGGCCTGAACACTGAAGCTTTCTTT.

CDR3 in DNA: TGCAGTGCTAGAGTGGTCGAAATGCAGTACTTC. This translates into CSARVVEMQYF. The chain recombines TRBV20-1 with TRBJ2-7; D unresolved. Germline assignment: CDR1 DFQATT and CDR2 SNEGSKA (reference sequence). Between the trimmed V and J ends, which lost 1 base and 9 bases, there was a span of 10 bases. This CDR3 comprises 11 residues.

The chain links TRBV2 to TRBJ2-2, with D hard to call. CDR3 size: 12 residues. Trimming stripped 3 bases from V and 3 bases from J, with 2 bases between. The germline V gene encodes CDR1 SNHLY and CDR2 FYNNEI. The CDR3: CASSDHTGELFF. The CDR3 region has the DNA TGTGCCAGCAGTGATCACACCGGGGAGCTGTTTTTT.

This clone was found a few times. The chain has TRBV29-1 and TRBJ2-3, with 7 nucleotides matching TRBD1. Germline V gene lookup returns CDR1 SQVTM and CDR2 ANQGSEA. This CDR3 region has 14 residues. V lost 4 bases, J lost 4 bases, and 8 bases stayed unmatched. In DNA, the CDR3 is TGCAGCGTTGCCGAACAGGGGAAATCAGATACGCAGTATTTT. Protein: CSVAEQGKSDTQYF.

This rearrangement joins TRBV7-2 to TRBJ1-2; a weak D match, TRBD1 (5 bases). Trimming removed 1 base at V and 8 bases at J, with 14 bases between. CDR1 and CDR2 from the germline V gene are SGHTA and FQGNSA. This CDR3 is built from 14 residues. CDR3: CASSLDRGLRGYTF. The DNA of the CDR3 is TGTGCCAGCAGCTTAGATAGGGGATTACGGGGCTACACCTTC.

This clone showed up just a few times. The J gene is TRBJ2-3, the V gene TRBV6-5; 7 bases agree with TRBD2. J was trimmed by 6 bases and V by 0 bases; bases with no gene match: 6. Per germline, CDR1 MNHEY and CDR2 SVGAGI. The length of the CDR3 is 15 residues. The CDR3: CASSYSTSRGDTQYF. The CDR3 DNA sequence: TGTGCCAGCAGTTACTCGACTAGCCGGGGGGATACGCAGTATTTT.

The CDR3 DNA follows: TGTGCCAGCAGTGGAATAGCGGCAAAAAAAATCCAAGAGACCCAGTACTTC. Residues: CASSGIAAKKIQETQYF. The chain uses TRBV7-9 and TRBJ2-5, with D maybe TRBD2 (6 bases). The CDR3 length is 17 residues. The V and J ends lost 6 bases and 1 base respectively, with 21 bases between them. Germline CDR1 is SEHNR and CDR2 is FQNEAQ (reference sequence).

The rearrangement uses TRBV7-8 and TRBJ2-1; D perhaps matches TRBD1 (6 bases). Trimming stripped 5 bases from V and 1 base from J, with 15 bases between. This CDR3 has 16 amino acids. CDR1 and CDR2 (germline): SGHVS, FQNEAQ. The CDR3 region has the DNA TGTGCCAGCAGCCCAAGACAGGTGCGATCCTACAATGAGCAGTTCTTC. Protein product: CASSPRQVRSYNEQFF.

The gene calls are TRBV23-1 and TRBJ2-1, with TRBD2 as a possible D gene (6 bases). TRBV23-1 is marked as an open reading frame, function uncertain. There are 15 residues in the CDR3. V was trimmed by 6 bases and J by 4 bases, leaving 16 bases between them. CDR3 residues: CASSRGVNSYNEQFF. Written as DNA, the CDR3 is TGCGCCAGCAGCCGCGGGGTCAATTCTTACAATGAGCAGTTCTTC.